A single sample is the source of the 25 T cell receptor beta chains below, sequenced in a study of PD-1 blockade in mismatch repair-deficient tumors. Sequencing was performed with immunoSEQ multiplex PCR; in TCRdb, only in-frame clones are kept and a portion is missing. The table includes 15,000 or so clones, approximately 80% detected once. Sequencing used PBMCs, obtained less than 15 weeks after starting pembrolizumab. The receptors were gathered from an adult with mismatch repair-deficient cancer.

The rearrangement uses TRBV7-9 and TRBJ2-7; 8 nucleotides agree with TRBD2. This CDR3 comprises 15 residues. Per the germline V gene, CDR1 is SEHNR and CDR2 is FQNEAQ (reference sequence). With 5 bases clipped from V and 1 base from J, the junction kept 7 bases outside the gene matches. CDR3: CASSPSGGQSYEQYF. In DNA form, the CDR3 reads TGTGCCAGCAGCCCGAGCGGGGGCCAATCCTACGAGCAGTACTTC.

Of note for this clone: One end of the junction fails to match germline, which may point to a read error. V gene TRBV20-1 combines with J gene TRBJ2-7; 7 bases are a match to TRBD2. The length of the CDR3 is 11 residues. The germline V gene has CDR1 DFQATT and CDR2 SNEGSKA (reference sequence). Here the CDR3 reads CSARDIGGGAF. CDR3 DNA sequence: TGCAGTGCTAGAGATATAGGCGGGGGAGCCTTC.

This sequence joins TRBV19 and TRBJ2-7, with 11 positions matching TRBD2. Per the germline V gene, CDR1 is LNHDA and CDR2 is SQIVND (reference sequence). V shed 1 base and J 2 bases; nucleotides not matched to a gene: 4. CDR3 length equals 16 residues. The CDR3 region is CASSIAGLAETYEQYF. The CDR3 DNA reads TGTGCCAGTAGTATAGCGGGACTAGCGGAAACCTACGAGCAGTACTTC.

The CDR3 DNA is TGCGCCAGCAGCTTCGGGACAGCATCATACGAGCAGTACTTC. This sequence encodes CASSFGTASYEQYF. This chain uses TRBV5-1 with TRBJ2-7; 7 positions agree with TRBD1. Germline V gene data show CDR1 as SGHRS and CDR2 as YFSETQ. V gave up 2 bases and J gave up 4 bases; unmatched junction bases: 6. The CDR3 has 14 amino acids.

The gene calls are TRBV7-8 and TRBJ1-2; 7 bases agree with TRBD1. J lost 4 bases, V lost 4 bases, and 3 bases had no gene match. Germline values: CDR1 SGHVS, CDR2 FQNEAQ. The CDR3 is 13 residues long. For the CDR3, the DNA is TGTGCCAGCAGCTCTGGGACAGCCTATGGCTACACCTTC. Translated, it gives CASSSGTAYGYTF.

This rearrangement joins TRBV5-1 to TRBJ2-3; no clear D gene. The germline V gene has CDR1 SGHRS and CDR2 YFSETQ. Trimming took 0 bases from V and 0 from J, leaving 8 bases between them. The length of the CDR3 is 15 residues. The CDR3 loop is CASSLGHTSTDTQYF. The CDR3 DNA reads TGCGCCAGCAGCTTGGGACACACAAGCACAGATACGCAGTATTTT.

CDR3 protein: CASSPRDSPFWQDTQYF. The CDR3 coding sequence is TGTGCCAGCAGCCCAAGGGACAGTCCTTTTTGGCAGGATACGCAGTATTTT. This chain uses TRBV7-2 with TRBJ2-3; 7 nucleotides align to TRBD1. Looked up from germline, CDR1 is SGHTA and CDR2 is FQGNSA. This CDR3 has 17 residues. Germline trimming cut 5 bases from V and 6 bases from J; bases unmatched to any gene: 17. The full variable domain, completed using reference TRBV7-2 and TRBJ2-3, is GAGVSQSPSNKVTEKGKDVELRCDPISGHTALYWYRQSLGQGLEFLIYFQGNSAPDKSGLPSDRFSAERTGGSVSTLTIQRTQQEDSAVYLCASSPRDSPFWQDTQYFGPGTRLTVL.

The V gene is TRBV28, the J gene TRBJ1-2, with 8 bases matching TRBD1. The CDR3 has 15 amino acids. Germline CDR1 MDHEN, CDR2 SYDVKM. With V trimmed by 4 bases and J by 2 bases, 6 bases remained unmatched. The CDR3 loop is CASSSGQVQNYGYTF. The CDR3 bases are TGTGCCAGCAGTTCGGGACAGGTCCAAAACTATGGCTACACCTTC.

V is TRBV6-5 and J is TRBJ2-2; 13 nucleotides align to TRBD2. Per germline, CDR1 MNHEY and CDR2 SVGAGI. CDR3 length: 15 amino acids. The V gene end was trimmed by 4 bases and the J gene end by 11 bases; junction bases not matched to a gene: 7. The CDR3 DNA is TGTGCCAGCAGTTGGACTAGCGGGAGAAAACGAGAGCTGTTTTTT. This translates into CASSWTSGRKRELFF.

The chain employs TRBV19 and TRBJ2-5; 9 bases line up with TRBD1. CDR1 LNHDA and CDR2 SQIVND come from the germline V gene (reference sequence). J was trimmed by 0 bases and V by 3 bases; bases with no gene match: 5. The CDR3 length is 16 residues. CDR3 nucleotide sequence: TGTGCCAGTAGTATGGGGACAGGGACCTACCAAGAGACCCAGTACTTC. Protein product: CASSMGTGTYQETQYF.

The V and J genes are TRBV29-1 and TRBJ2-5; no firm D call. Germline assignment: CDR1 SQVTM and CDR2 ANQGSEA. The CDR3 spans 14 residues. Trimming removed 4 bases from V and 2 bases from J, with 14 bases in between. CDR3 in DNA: TGCAGCGTTGTGCGGAGCTGGCCGCAAGAGACCCAGTACTTC. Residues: CSVVRSWPQETQYF.

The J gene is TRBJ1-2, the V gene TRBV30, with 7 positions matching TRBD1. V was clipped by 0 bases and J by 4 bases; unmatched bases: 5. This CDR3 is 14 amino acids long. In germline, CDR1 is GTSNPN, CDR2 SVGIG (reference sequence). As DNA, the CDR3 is TGTGCCTGGAGTGTGGGACAGTCGTCCTATGGCTACACCTTC. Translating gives CAWSVGQSSYGYTF.

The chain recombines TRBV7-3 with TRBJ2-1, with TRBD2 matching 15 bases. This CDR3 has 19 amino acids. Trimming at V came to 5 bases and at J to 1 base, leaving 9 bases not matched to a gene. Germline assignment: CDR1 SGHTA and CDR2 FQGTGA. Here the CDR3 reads CASSLRTSGRASSYNEQFF. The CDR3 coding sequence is TGTGCCAGCAGCCTGCGGACTAGCGGGAGGGCCAGTTCCTACAATGAGCAGTTCTTC. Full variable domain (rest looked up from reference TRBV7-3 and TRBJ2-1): GAGVSQTPSNKVTEKGKYVELRCDPISGHTALYWYRQSLGQGPEFLIYFQGTGAADDSGLPNDRFFAVRPEGSVSTLKIQRTERGDSAVYLCASSLRTSGRASSYNEQFFGPGTRLTVL.

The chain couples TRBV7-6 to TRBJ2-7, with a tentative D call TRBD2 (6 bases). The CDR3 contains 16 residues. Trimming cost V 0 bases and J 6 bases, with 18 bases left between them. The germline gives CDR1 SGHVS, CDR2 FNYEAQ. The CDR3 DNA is TGTGCCAGCAGCTTAGCGCGGGGCGAGAACGTGGGCGAGCAGTACTTC. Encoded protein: CASSLARGENVGEQYF.

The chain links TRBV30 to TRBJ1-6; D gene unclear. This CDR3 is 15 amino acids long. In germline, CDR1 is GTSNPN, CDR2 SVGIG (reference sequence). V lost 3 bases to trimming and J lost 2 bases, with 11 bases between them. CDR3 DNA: TGTGCCTGGAGATCAGGAGGCGCCTATAATTCACCCCTCCACTTT. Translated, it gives CAWRSGGAYNSPLHF.

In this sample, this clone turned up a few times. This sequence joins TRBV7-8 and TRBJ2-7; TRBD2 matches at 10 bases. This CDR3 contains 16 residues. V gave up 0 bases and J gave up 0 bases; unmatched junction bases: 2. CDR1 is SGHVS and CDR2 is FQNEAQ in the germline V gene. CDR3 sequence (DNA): TGTGCCAGCAGCTTAGCGGTAGCGGGAGGCTCCTACGAGCAGTACTTC. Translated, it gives CASSLAVAGGSYEQYF.

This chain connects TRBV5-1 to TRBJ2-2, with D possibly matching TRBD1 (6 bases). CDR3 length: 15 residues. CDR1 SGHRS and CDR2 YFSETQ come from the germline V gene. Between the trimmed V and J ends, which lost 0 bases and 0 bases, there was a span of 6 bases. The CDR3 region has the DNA TGCGCCAGCAGCTTGGACAGGGCGAACACCGGGGAGCTGTTTTTT. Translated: CASSLDRANTGELFF. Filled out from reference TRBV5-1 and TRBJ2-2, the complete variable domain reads KAGVTQTPRYLIKTRGQQVTLSCSPISGHRSVSWYQQTPGQGLQFLFEYFSETQRNKGNFPGRFSGRQFSNSRSEMNVSTLELGDSALYLCASSLDRANTGELFFGEGSRLTVL.

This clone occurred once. The CDR3 nucleotides are TGTGCCAGCAGCCGTTTAGGGGAGGGAGCGGGAGTAGGCACAGATACGCAGTATTTT. It yields the protein CASSRLGEGAGVGTDTQYF. This sequence joins TRBV7-6 and TRBJ2-3; 8 bases map to TRBD2. Germline V gene sequence: CDR1 SGHVS, CDR2 FNYEAQ. The CDR3 is 19 residues long. Losses at the gene ends were 5 bases for V and 1 base for J; bases not matched to a gene: 17.

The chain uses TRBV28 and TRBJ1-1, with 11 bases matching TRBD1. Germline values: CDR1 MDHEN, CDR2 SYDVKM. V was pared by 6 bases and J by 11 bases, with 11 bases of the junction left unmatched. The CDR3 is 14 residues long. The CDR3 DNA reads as TGTGCCAGCAGCGCGGCCGGACAGGGGGCAGATGCTTTCTTT. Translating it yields CASSAAGQGADAFF. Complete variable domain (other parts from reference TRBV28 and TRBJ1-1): DVKVTQSSRYLVKRTGEKVFLECVQDMDHENMFWYRQDPGLGLRLIYFSYDVKMKEKGDIPEGYSVSREKKERFSLILESASTNQTSMYLCASSAAGQGADAFFGQGTRLTVV.

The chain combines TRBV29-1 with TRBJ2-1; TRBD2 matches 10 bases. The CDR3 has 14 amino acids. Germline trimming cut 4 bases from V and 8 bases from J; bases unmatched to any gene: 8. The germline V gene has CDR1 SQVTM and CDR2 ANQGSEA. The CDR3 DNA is TGCAGCGTTGCCCGGCTAGCGGGAGCTGATGAGCAGTTCTTC. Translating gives CSVARLAGADEQFF.

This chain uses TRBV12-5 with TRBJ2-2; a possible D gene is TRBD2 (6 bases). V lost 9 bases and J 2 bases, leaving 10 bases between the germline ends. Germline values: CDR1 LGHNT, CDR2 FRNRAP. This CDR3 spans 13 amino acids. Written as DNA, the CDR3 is TGTGCTAGCCGGGACTTCAACACCGGGGAGCTGTTTTTT. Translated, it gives CASRDFNTGELFF.

CDR3 loop: CATSRGGGQTYPQETQYF. DNA for the CDR3: TGTGCCACCAGCAGAGGGGGGGGGCAGACATACCCTCAAGAGACCCAGTACTTC. This sequence joins TRBV15 and TRBJ2-5; D is perhaps TRBD2 (7 bases). Between the trimmed V and J ends, which lost 1 base and 2 bases, there was a span of 20 bases. In germline, CDR1 is LNHNV, CDR2 YYDKDF (reference sequence). CDR3 length: 18 residues.

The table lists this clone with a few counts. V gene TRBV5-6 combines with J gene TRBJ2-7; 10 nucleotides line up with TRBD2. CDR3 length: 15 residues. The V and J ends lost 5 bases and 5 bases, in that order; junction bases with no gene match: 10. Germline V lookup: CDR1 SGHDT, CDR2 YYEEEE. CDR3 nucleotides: TGTGCCAGCAGACCTGGACTAGCGGACGTAGACGAGCAGTACTTC. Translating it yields CASRPGLADVDEQYF.

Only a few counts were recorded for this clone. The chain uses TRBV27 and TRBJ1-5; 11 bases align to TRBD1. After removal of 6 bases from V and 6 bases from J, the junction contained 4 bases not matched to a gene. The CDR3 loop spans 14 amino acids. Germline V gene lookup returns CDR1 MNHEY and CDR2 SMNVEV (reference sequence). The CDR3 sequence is CASRGTGGGQPQHF. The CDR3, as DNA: TGTGCCAGCAGAGGGACAGGGGGAGGTCAGCCCCAGCATTTT.

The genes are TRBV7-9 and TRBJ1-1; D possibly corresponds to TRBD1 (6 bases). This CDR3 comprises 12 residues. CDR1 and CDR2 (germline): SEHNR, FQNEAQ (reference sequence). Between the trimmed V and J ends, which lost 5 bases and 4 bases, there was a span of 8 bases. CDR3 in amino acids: CASSQGGTEAFF. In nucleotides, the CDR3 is TGTGCCAGCAGCCAAGGGGGCACTGAAGCTTTCTTT.